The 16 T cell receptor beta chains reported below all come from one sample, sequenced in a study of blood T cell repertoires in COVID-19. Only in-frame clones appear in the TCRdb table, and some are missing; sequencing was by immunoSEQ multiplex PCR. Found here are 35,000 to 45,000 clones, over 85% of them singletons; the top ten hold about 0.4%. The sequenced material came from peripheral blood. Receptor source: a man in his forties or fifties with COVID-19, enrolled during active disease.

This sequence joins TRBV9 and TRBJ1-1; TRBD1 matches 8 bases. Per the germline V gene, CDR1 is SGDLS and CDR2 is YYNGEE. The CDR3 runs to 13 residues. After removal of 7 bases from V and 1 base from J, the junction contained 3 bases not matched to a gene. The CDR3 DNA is TGTGCCAGCGCGCAGGGGGCGAACACTGAAGCTTTCTTT. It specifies CASAQGANTEAFF.

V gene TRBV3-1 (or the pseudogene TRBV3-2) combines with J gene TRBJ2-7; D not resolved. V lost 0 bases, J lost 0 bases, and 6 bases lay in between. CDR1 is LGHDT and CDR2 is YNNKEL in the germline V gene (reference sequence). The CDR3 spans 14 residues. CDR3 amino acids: CASSQDSRSYEQYF. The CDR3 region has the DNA TGTGCCAGCAGCCAAGATAGTCGCTCCTACGAGCAGTACTTC.

The CDR3 loop reads CASSSPGRTTGELFF. The DNA for the CDR3 is TGTGCCAGTAGTAGTCCAGGTCGGACAACCGGGGAGCTGTTTTTT. The chain is built from TRBV19 and TRBJ2-2; a possible D gene is TRBD1 (5 bases). V was clipped by 4 bases and J by 5 bases, with 14 bases between them. CDR1 and CDR2 from the germline V gene are LNHDA and SQIVND (reference sequence). CDR3 length: 15 amino acids.

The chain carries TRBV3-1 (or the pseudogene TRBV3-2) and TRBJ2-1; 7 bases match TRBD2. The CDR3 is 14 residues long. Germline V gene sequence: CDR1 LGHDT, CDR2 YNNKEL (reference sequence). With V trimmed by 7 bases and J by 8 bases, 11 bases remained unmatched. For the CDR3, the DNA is TGTGCCAGCACCCACGCGGGAGAGGGTGATGAGCAGTTCTTC. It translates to CASTHAGEGDEQFF.

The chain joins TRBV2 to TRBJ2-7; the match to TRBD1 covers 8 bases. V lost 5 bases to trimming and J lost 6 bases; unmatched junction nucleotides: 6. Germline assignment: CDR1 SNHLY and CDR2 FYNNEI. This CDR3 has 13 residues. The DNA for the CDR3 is TGTGCCAGCAGTCGGGCAGGGGGCCCCGAGCAGTACTTC. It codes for CASSRAGGPEQYF.

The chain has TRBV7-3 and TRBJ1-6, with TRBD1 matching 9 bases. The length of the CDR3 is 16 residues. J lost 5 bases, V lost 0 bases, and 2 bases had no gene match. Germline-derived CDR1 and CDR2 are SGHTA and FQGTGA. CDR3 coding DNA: TGTGCCAGCAGCTTAACTGGGACAGGGAATAATTCACCCCTCCACTTT. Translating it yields CASSLTGTGNNSPLHF.

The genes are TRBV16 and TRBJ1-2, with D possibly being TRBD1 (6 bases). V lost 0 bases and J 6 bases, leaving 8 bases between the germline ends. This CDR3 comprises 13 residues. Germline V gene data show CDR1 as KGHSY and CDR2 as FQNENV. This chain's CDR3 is CASSQSQGNGYTF. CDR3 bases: TGTGCCAGCAGCCAATCGCAGGGGAATGGCTACACCTTC.

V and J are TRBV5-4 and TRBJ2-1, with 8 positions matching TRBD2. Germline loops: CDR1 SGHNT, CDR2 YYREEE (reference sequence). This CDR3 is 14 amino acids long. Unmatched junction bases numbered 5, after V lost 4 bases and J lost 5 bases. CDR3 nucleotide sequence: TGTGCCAGCAGCAAGCGGGAGTGGGACAATGAGCAGTTCTTC. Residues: CASSKREWDNEQFF.

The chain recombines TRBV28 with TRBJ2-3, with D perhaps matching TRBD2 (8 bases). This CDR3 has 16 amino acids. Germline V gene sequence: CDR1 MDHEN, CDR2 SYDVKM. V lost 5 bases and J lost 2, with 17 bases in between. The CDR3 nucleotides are TGTGCCAGCAGTAGGGGGCTAGCGGGCTTCACAGATACGCAGTATTTT. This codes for CASSRGLAGFTDTQYF.

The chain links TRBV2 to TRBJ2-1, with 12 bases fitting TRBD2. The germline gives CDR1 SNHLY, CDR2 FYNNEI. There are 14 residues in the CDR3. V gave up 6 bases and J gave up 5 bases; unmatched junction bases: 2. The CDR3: CASRLAGGNNEQFF. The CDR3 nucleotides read TGTGCCAGCAGACTAGCGGGAGGTAACAATGAGCAGTTCTTC.

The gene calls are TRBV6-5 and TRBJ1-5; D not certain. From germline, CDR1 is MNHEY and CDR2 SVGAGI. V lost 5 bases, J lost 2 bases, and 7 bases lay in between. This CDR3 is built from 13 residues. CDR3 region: CASSTQGNQPQHF. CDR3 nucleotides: TGTGCCAGCAGTACCCAGGGCAATCAGCCCCAGCATTTT.

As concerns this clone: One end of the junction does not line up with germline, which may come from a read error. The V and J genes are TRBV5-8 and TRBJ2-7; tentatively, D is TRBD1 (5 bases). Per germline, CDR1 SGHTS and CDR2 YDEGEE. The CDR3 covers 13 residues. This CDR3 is CASSLFVVDSRNF. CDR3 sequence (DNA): TGTGCCAGCAGCTTGTTTGTCGTCGACAGCCGAAACTTC.

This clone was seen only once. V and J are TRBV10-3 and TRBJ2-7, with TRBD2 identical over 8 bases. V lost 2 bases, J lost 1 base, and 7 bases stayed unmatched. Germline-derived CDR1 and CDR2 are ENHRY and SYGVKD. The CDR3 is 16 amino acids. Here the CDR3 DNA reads TGTGCCATCAGTGAGACTAAGCGGGAGTCGTCCTACGAGCAGTACTTC. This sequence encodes CAISETKRESSYEQYF.

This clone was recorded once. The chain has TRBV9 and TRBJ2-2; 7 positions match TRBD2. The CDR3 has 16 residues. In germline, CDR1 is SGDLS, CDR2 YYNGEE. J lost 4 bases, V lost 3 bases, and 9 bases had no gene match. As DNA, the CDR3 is TGTGCCAGCAGCGATTCCCGCGGGGGTGGCACCGGGGAGCTGTTTTTT. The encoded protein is CASSDSRGGGTGELFF.

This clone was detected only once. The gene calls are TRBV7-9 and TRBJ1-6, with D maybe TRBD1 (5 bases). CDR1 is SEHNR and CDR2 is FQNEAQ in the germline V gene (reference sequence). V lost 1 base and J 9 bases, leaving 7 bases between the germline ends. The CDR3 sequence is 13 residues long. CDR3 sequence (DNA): TGTGCCAGCAGCTTAGAGGGGTTTTCACCCCTCCACTTT. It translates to CASSLEGFSPLHF.

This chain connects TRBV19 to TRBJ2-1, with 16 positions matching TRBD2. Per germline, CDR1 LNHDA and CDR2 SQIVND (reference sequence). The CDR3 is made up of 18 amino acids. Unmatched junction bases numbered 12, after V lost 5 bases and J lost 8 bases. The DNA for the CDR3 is TGTGCCAGTAGTTATCCGGGACTAGCGGGAGGGCCCCTCGATGAGCAGTTCTTC. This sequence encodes CASSYPGLAGGPLDEQFF.